A selection of T cell receptor beta chains follows, all from one sample in a study of neurological immune-mediated disorders. TCRdb reanalysed the 5' RACE reads using MiXCR and keeps one entry per CDR3 protein. The sample carries about 82,000 distinct CDR3 sequences, just over 2.5% recorded once. The sequencing input was PBMCs. Every receptor here comes from a woman aged 25 to 39 with multiple sclerosis. Both conserved end residues are part of each CDR3. The order of the fields is clone size, J gene, D gene, V gene, CDR3 protein, CDR3 DNA. The D gene is left open where the match is weak. Sizes are listed as once, few, many, or a class for an expanded clone.

size: many
J: TRBJ2-3
D: NA
V: TRBV20-1
CDR3: CSASPYGTETQYF
DNA: TGCAGTGCTAGCCCATACGGGACCGAGACGCAGTATTTT

size: many
J: TRBJ2-7
D: TRBD2
V: TRBV5-1
CDR3: CASSGTSGTTYEQYF
DNA: TGCGCCAGCAGCGGGACTAGCGGGACAACCTACGAGCAGTACTTC

size: many
J: TRBJ2-3
D: NA
V: TRBV5-1
CDR3: CASSLALQRADTQYF
DNA: TGCGCCAGCAGCTTGGCCTTGCAGCGGGCAGATACGCAGTATTTT

size: many
J: TRBJ1-6
D: NA
V: TRBV5-1
CDR3: CASSLAEQDNSPLHF
DNA: TGCGCCAGCAGCTTGGCGGAACAGGATAATTCACCCCTCCACTTT

size: many
J: TRBJ2-3
D: TRBD2
V: TRBV7-9
CDR3: CASSLNGRGPDTQYF
DNA: TGTGCCAGCAGCTTAAACGGGAGGGGTCCAGATACGCAGTATTTT

size: many
J: TRBJ2-7
D: TRBD1
V: TRBV18
CDR3: CASSQGAQTYEQYF
DNA: TGTGCCAGCTCACAGGGGGCCCAGACCTACGAGCAGTACTTC

size: many
J: TRBJ1-4
D: NA
V: TRBV7-9
CDR3: CASGTDNEKLFF
DNA: TGTGCCAGCGGGACGGACAATGAAAAACTGTTTTTT

size: many
J: TRBJ1-1
D: NA
V: TRBV5-5
CDR3: CASSLNDGANTEAFF
DNA: TGTGCCAGCAGCTTAAATGACGGGGCCAACACTGAAGCTTTCTTT

size: many
J: TRBJ2-3
D: TRBD1
V: TRBV27
CDR3: CASSLRQGATDTQYF
DNA: TGTGCCAGCAGCCTCCGACAGGGGGCAACAGATACGCAGTATTTT

size: many
J: TRBJ2-3
D: TRBD2
V: TRBV25-1
CDR3: CASSELGGGQQDTQYF
DNA: TGTGCCAGCAGTGAATTGGGGGGAGGGCAACAGGATACGCAGTATTTT

size: many
J: TRBJ2-1
D: TRBD2
V: TRBV14
CDR3: CASSQPGLAGFNEQFF
DNA: TGTGCCAGCAGCCAACCGGGACTAGCGGGCTTCAATGAGCAGTTCTTC

size: many
J: TRBJ2-1
D: TRBD2
V: TRBV12-3/TRBV12-4
CDR3: CASRSGLAGGRYNEQFF
DNA: TGTGCCAGCAGGTCCGGACTAGCGGGAGGGAGGTACAATGAGCAGTTCTTC

size: many
J: TRBJ2-1
D: NA
V: TRBV20-1
CDR3: CSATPGLRSYNEQFF
DNA: TGCAGTGCTACCCCGGGACTTCGCTCCTACAATGAGCAGTTCTTC

size: many
J: TRBJ2-7
D: NA
V: TRBV6-2/TRBV6-3
CDR3: CATHGGSGPYEQYF
DNA: TGTGCCACCCATGGTGGAAGCGGACCCTACGAGCAGTACTTC

size: many
J: TRBJ2-1
D: TRBD1
V: TRBV5-1
CDR3: CASSLGQVYNEQFF
DNA: TGCGCCAGCAGCTTAGGACAGGTCTACAATGAGCAGTTCTTC

size: many
J: TRBJ2-5
D: NA
V: TRBV21-1
CDR3: CASSKVTRPETQYF
DNA: TGTGCCAGCAGCAAAGTTACCCGTCCGGAGACCCAGTACTTC

size: many
J: TRBJ2-3
D: TRBD1
V: TRBV7-8
CDR3: CASSPRWTGGTDTQYF
DNA: TGTGCCAGCAGCCCCAGATGGACAGGGGGCACAGATACGCAGTATTTT

size: many
J: TRBJ1-2
D: NA
V: TRBV15
CDR3: CATSRDRQGGGYTF
DNA: TGTGCCACCAGCAGAGATCGCCAGGGAGGGGGCTACACCTTC